This TCR beta chain came from a study of sequential checkpoint blockade in melanoma. Study-wide context: Patients were randomized 1:1 to nivolumab-then-ipilimumab or ipilimumab-then-nivolumab first-line. Both treatment sequences were followed by maintenance nivolumab.

J gave up 5 bases and V 6 bases, and 8 bases lay outside the gene matches. The CDR3 has 14 amino acids. Germline V gives CDR1 SNHLY, CDR2 FYNNEI. Sequencing was performed with immunoSEQ multiplex PCR; in TCRdb, only in-frame clones are kept and a portion is missing. This table has roughly 13,000 clones, over 50% appearing once. Treatment described: randomized to nivolumab then ipilimumab (arm A) or the reverse (arm B). DNA-damaging chemotherapy had not been given to any patient beforehand. Sorted cells were live CD3+CD8+, lacking CD19 and CD56, from PBMCs. The clonotype comes from a human donor with melanoma. The chain joins TRBV2 to TRBJ2-7; 9 bases align to TRBD2. This material consisted of CD8+ T cells sorted from blood (inferred from file names), taken from a patient given nivolumab and ipilimumab in sequence. The CDR3, as DNA: TGTGCCAGCAGCTCCGGGACTAGCTTCAACGAGCAGTACTTC. The encoded protein is CASSSGTSFNEQYF.